This T cell receptor beta chain stems from a study of cytomegalovirus exposure and HLA in healthy donors. CDR3 length equals 14 residues. The germline gives CDR1 LNHDA, CDR2 SQIVND (reference sequence). Losses at the gene ends were 6 bases for V and 4 bases for J; bases not matched to a gene: 6. PCR primers comprised 60 Vbeta and 13 Jbeta primers. The table came from immunoSEQ multiplex PCR; TCRdb's copy has only in-frame clones and leaves some out. The sample shows 150,000 to 200,000 clones, 60% to 85% of them seen only once. The specimen sequenced was PBMCs. The clonotype was recovered from a male donor in good health and CMV-seropositive. The rearrangement joins TRBV19 to TRBJ1-2; 9 nucleotides match TRBD1. CDR3 in amino acids: CASSAQGAAYGYTF. As DNA, the CDR3 is TGTGCCAGTAGCGCACAGGGGGCAGCCTATGGCTACACCTTC.